This T cell receptor (beta chain) was sequenced in a study of post-analysis software for immune sequencing data. Whole-study findings and limits: Multiple sclerosis was associated with a significant reduction in normalized Chao1 diversity relative to controls. TRBV5-6, TRBV5-1 and TRBV20-1 belonged to a set of roughly 5 TRBV segments that were more frequent in patients than controls.

This clonotype was recorded once. Its cognate antigen is unknown. cDNA libraries for TCR beta contained unique molecular identifiers. TCRdb redid the calling of the PCR reads with MiXCR, one entry per CDR3 protein. The sample holds about 680,000 distinct CDR3 sequences; 55% to 70% are singletons and the top ten take around 11%. V lost 2 bases, J lost 5 bases, and 9 bases lay in between. Germline V lookup: CDR1 MGHDK, CDR2 SYGVNS. The length of the CDR3 is 13 residues. The specimen sequenced was blood. V and J are TRBV25-1 and TRBJ2-5; D gene ambiguous. This receptor was obtained from a girl aged 2 to 10 with multiple sclerosis. The CDR3 sequence is CASSEKRRETQYF. Here the CDR3 DNA reads TGTGCCAGCAGTGAAAAGAGACGGGAGACCCAGTACTTC.